These 2 T cell receptor beta chains share one sample of origin, sequenced in a study of T-cell reconstitution after alpha-beta-depleted transplantation in children. For TCRbeta, the library was prepared with unique molecular identifiers. MiXCR, applied by TCRdb to the PCR reads, yields one record per CDR3 protein. The data hold hundreds of thousands of distinct CDR3 sequences, with over 9% observed a single time. The sequenced sample was PBMCs, obtained before TCRalphabeta/CD19-depleted stem cell transplant. These receptors came from a boy younger than two with acute myeloid leukemia, due to receive a stem cell transplant.

The table lists this clonotype with many counts. The chain recombines TRBV24-1 with TRBJ2-1, with D tentatively TRBD1 or TRBD2 (5 bases each). The CDR3 runs 18 residues. Germline V gene sequence: CDR1 KGHDR, CDR2 SFDVKD. V gave up 5 bases and J gave up 0 bases, with 19 bases separating them. CDR3 nucleotide sequence: TGTGCCACCAGTGGAGGGTTCGGTCAGGGATCCTCCTACAATGAGCAGTTCTTC. It specifies CATSGGFGQGSSYNEQFF.

This clonotype was seen at least ten times. The gene calls are TRBV4-3 and TRBJ2-3, with D unclear. V lost 4 bases and J lost 7, with 24 bases in between. CDR1 and CDR2 from the germline V gene are LGHNA and YSLEER. This CDR3 has 17 amino acids. CDR3 in amino acids: CASSRRIGVDPQNTQYF. The CDR3 nucleotides are TGCGCCAGCAGCCGCAGGATTGGGGTCGACCCACAGAATACGCAGTATTTT.